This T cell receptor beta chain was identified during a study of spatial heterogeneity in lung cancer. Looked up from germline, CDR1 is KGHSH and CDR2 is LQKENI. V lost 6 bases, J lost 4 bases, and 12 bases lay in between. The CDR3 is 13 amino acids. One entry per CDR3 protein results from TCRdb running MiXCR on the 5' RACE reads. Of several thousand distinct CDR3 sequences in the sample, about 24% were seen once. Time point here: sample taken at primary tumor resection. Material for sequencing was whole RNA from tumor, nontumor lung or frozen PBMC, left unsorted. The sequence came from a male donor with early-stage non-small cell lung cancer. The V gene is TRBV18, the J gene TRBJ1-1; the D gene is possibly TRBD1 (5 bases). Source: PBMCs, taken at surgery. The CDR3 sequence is CASSREGSTEAFF. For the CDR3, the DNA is TGTGCCAGCTCCCGCGAGGGGAGCACTGAAGCTTTCTTT.